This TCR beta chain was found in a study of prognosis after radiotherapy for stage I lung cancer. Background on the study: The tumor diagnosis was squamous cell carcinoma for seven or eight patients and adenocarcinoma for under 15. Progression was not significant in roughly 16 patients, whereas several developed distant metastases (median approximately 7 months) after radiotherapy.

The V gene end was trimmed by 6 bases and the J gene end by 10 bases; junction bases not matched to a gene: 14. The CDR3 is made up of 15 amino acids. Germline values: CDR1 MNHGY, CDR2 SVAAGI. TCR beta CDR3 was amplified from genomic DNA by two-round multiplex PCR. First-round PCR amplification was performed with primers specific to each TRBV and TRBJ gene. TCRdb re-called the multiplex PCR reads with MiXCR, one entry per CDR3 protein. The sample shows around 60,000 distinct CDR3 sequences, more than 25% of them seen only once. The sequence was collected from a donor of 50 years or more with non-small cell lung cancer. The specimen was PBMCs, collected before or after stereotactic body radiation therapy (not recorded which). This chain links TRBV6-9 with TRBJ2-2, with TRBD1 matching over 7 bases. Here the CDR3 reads CASRRQGRGTLELFF. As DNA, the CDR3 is TGTGCCAGCAGAAGACAGGGAAGGGGCACCTTGGAGCTGTTTTTT.